These 17 T cell receptor beta chains were sequenced from one sample in a study of blood T cell repertoires in COVID-19. This table comes from immunoSEQ multiplex PCR, and its TCRdb copy is limited to in-frame clones, with some not included. Among 75,000 to 80,000 clones listed, about nine tenths were seen once. Sequencing used peripheral blood. The receptors here all came from a human donor in a cohort sampled during active COVID-19.

This clone was seen a handful of times. The J gene is TRBJ2-2, the V gene TRBV7-3, with D possibly TRBD2 on 7 matching bases. Germline lookup yields CDR1 SGHTA and CDR2 FQGTGA. V was trimmed by 5 bases and J by 4 bases, leaving 17 bases between them. The CDR3 extends over 16 amino acids. The CDR3 nucleotides are TGTGCCAGCAGCCCTCGCCCGGGGGGCCTCACCGGGGAGCTGTTTTTT. It encodes CASSPRPGGLTGELFF.

The rearrangement joins TRBV30 to TRBJ2-1; 10 positions agree with TRBD2. The V gene's germline CDR1 is GTSNPN and CDR2 SVGIG (reference sequence). V trimming: 0 bases; J trimming: 10 bases; junction bases outside the gene matches: 3. This CDR3 has 13 amino acids. The DNA of the CDR3 is TGTGCCTGGAGTGTACAACTAGCGGGAGAGCAGTTCTTC. Translation gives CAWSVQLAGEQFF.

The chain combines TRBV5-5 with TRBJ2-5; tentatively, D is TRBD1 (6 bases). The germline CDR1 and CDR2 sequences are SGHKS and YYEKEE (reference sequence). This CDR3 spans 14 amino acids. The V end was cut by 4 bases, the J end by 5 bases, with 15 bases between. The CDR3 DNA sequence: TGTGCCAGCAGCCGAACTCAGGGGACCGAGACCCAGTACTTC. It yields the protein CASSRTQGTETQYF.

This rearrangement joins TRBV10-3 to TRBJ2-3, with D perhaps TRBD2 (6 bases). Trimming stripped 10 bases from V and 4 bases from J, with 24 bases between. The CDR3 runs to 16 residues. CDR1 and CDR2 from the germline V gene are ENHRY and SYGVKD. CDR3 amino acids: CATWGGVSIPPDTQYF. The CDR3 nucleotides read TGTGCCACCTGGGGCGGGGTCTCCATCCCCCCAGATACGCAGTATTTT.

V and J are TRBV27 and TRBJ2-7; D may be TRBD1 (5 bases). The CDR3 covers 14 residues. Per germline, CDR1 MNHEY and CDR2 SMNVEV (reference sequence). Trimming pared 11 bases from V and 4 bases from J, leaving 21 bases between. CDR3 region: CAPTWGQAEYEQYF. Here the CDR3 DNA reads TGTGCCCCCACTTGGGGCCAGGCAGAATACGAGCAGTACTTC.

J is TRBJ2-1 and V is TRBV7-9, with 8 bases matching TRBD1. Per the germline V gene, CDR1 is SEHNR and CDR2 is FQNEAQ (reference sequence). This CDR3 has 13 residues. V lost 1 base to trimming and J lost 15 bases; unmatched junction nucleotides: 8. The chain's CDR3 is CASSLDQGAHPFF. The CDR3 DNA follows: TGTGCCAGCAGCTTAGATCAGGGGGCGCATCCGTTCTTC.

Only one count was recorded for this clone. The chain uses TRBV18 and TRBJ1-5, with a weak D call TRBD1 (5 bases). This CDR3 is built from 16 residues. CDR1 KGHSH and CDR2 LQKENI come from the germline V gene. V shed 4 bases and J shed 2 bases, with 15 bases lying between them. The CDR3 sequence is CASSQSGDAGNQPQHF. The CDR3 nucleotides are TGTGCCAGCTCACAATCGGGGGACGCCGGCAATCAGCCCCAGCATTTT.

The chain uses TRBV29-1 and TRBJ1-1, with D possibly TRBD1 on 5 matching bases. Trimming shortened V by 7 bases and J by 0 bases, and 12 bases separated the two germline ends. The CDR3 loop spans 13 amino acids. Germline V gene data show CDR1 as SQVTM and CDR2 as ANQGSEA. In DNA, the CDR3 is TGCAGCGCGGGACCGACTATGAACACTGAAGCTTTCTTT. Its translation: CSAGPTMNTEAFF.

CDR3 residues: CASSLDSLSGNTIYF. The CDR3 DNA sequence: TGTGCCAGCAGCTTGGATAGCCTCTCTGGAAACACCATATATTTT. The chain carries TRBV5-4 and TRBJ1-3; D is ambiguous. Germline values: CDR1 SGHNT, CDR2 YYREEE (reference sequence). The CDR3 is made up of 15 amino acids. V lost 0 bases to trimming and J lost 0 bases, with 7 bases between them.

The genes are TRBV27 and TRBJ2-2; D call uncertain. This CDR3 spans 15 amino acids. V dropped 10 bases and J dropped 2 bases, with 17 bases sitting between them. CDR1 and CDR2 (germline): MNHEY, SMNVEV (reference sequence). CDR3 residues: CANSRPRDNTGELFF. The CDR3 nucleotides are TGTGCCAACTCCCGCCCTCGAGATAACACCGGGGAGCTGTTTTTT.

This clone was detected once. V usage is TRBV6-1 and J usage is TRBJ2-7; no clear D gene. Germline CDR1 and CDR2: MNHNS and SASEGT. The CDR3 is made up of 16 amino acids. V was clipped by 0 bases and J by 2 bases, with 14 bases between them. The CDR3 nucleotides read TGTGCCAGCAGTGAAGCGGGCTCGCCTTCCCCCTACGAGCAGTACTTC. Its translation is CASSEAGSPSPYEQYF.

The chain links TRBV4-2 to TRBJ1-2; 9 positions agree with TRBD1. The CDR3 has 13 residues. Looked up from germline, CDR1 is LGHNA and CDR2 is YNFKEQ. With 2 bases clipped from V and 8 bases from J, the junction kept 3 bases outside the gene matches. In nucleotides, the CDR3 is TGTGCCAGCAGCCAAAGGACAGGGGAAGGCTACACCTTC. This encodes CASSQRTGEGYTF.

The rearrangement links TRBV2 to TRBJ2-3; D is perhaps TRBD1 (5 bases). Germline V CDR1 and CDR2: SNHLY, FYNNEI. V lost 7 bases to trimming and J lost 1 base, with 12 bases between them. The CDR3 contains 14 residues. DNA of the CDR3: TGTGCCAGCAACCGGTGGGGCCGCACAGATACGCAGTATTTT. Translating it yields CASNRWGRTDTQYF.

The chain carries TRBV6-5 and TRBJ2-1; D is unclear. V lost 2 bases, J lost 6 bases, and 14 bases lay in between. Per the germline V gene, CDR1 is MNHEY and CDR2 is SVGAGI. The CDR3 runs to 15 residues. DNA of the CDR3: TGTGCCAGCAGTTACGGAGTTCCAGAGACCAATGAGCAGTTCTTC. Protein sequence: CASSYGVPETNEQFF.

This clone is a singleton in its sample. The genes are TRBV7-9 and TRBJ2-6; 11 nucleotides match TRBD2. The length of the CDR3 is 19 residues. CDR1 and CDR2 (germline): SEHNR, FQNEAQ (reference sequence). Unmatched junction bases numbered 8, after V lost 3 bases and J lost 1 base. Here the CDR3 DNA reads TGTGCCAGCAGCTTCTTCCGGACTAGCGGGCGGTCTGGGGCCAACGTCCTGACTTTC. Translating gives CASSFFRTSGRSGANVLTF.

The chain employs TRBV19 and TRBJ2-1, with 10 bases identical to TRBD2. The CDR3 is 17 residues long. In germline, CDR1 is LNHDA, CDR2 SQIVND (reference sequence). V lost 1 base, J lost 4 bases, and 7 bases stayed unmatched. The chain's CDR3 is CASSIVSSGGPYNEQFF. The CDR3, as DNA: TGTGCCAGTAGTATAGTTTCTAGCGGGGGACCTTACAATGAGCAGTTCTTC.

This sequence joins TRBV10-2 and TRBJ2-1, with D possibly TRBD2 on 6 matching bases. The CDR3 extends over 14 amino acids. Trimming took 3 bases from V and 9 from J, leaving 15 bases between them. Looked up from germline, CDR1 is WSHSY and CDR2 is SAAADI. The CDR3 loop is CASSDRAGTTEQFF. CDR3 DNA sequence: TGCGCCAGCAGTGACAGGGCGGGAACGACTGAGCAGTTCTTC.